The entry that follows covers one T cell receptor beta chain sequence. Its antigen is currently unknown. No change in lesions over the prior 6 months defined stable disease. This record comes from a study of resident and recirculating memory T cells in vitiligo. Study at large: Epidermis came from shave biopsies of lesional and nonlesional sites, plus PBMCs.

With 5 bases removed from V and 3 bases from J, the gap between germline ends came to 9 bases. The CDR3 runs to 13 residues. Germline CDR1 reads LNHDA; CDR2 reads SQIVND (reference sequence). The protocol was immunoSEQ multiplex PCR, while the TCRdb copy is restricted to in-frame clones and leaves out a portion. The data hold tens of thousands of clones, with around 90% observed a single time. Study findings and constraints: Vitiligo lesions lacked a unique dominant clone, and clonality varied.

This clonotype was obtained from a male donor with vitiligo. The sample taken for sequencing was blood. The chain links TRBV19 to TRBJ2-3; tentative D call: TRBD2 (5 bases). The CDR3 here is CASSSGETDTQYF. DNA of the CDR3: TGTGCCAGTAGTTCCGGGGAAACAGATACGCAGTATTTT.